This T cell receptor beta chain emerged from a study of T cell responses to AZD1222 COVID-19 vaccine. Clones were sequenced by immunoSEQ multiplex PCR, and TCRdb holds only the in-frame ones, with some missing. The profile shows 150,000 to 200,000 clones, more than 80% of them singletons. The V and J ends lost 4 bases and 4 bases, in that order; junction bases with no gene match: 1. CDR1 and CDR2 (germline): KGHSH, LQKENI. The CDR3 covers 14 residues. As concerns this clone: Its target is not known.

Study results and caveats: The number of AZD1222 recipients seropositive at baseline was only five or six. Following two doses of AZD1222, Spike-specific TCR breadth and depth rose. None of the repertoires were sampled until the peak T cell response had passed.

The sequencing here drew on peripheral blood, taken on day 0 of AZD1222 vaccination. J is TRBJ2-7 and V is TRBV18, with 13 bases identical to TRBD2. The receptor comes from an adult in good health. In DNA form, the CDR3 reads TGTGCCAGCTCACGGACTAGCGGGAGTTACGAGCAGTACTTC. Translation: CASSRTSGSYEQYF.